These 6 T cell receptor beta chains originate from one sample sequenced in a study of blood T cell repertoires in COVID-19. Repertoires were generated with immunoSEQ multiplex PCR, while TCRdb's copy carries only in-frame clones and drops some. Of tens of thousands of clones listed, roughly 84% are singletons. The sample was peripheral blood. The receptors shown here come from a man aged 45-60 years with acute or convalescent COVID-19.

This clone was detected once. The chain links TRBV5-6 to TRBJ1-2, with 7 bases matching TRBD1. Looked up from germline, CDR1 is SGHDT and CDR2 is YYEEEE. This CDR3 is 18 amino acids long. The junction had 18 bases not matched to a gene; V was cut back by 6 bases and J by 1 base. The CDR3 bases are TGTGCCAGCATCCCGGGCAGGTCCAGGGGGAGGTATAACTATGGCTACACCTTC. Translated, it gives CASIPGRSRGRYNYGYTF.

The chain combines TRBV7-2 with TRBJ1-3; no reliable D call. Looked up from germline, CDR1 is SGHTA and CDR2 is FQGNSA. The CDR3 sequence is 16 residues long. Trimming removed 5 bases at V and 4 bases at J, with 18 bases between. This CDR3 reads CASSHGYEGAGNTIYF. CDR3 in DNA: TGTGCCAGCAGCCACGGGTATGAGGGAGCCGGAAACACCATATATTTT.

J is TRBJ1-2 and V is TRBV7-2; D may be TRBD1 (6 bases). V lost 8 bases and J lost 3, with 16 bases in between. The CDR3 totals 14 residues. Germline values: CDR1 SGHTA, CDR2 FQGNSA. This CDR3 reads CASVRDTNDYGYTF. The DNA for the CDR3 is TGTGCCAGCGTCCGGGACACAAATGACTATGGCTACACCTTC. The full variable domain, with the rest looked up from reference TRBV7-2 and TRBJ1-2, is GAGVSQSPSNKVTEKGKDVELRCDPISGHTALYWYRQSLGQGLEFLIYFQGNSAPDKSGLPSDRFSAERTGGSVSTLTIQRTQQEDSAVYLCASVRDTNDYGYTFGSGTRLTVV.

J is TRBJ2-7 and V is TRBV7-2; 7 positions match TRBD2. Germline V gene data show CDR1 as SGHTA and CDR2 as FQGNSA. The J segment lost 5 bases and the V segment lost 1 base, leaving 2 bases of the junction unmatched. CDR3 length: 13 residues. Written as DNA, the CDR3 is TGTGCCAGCAGCTTAGGTGGGGGGGACGAGCAGTACTTC. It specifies CASSLGGGDEQYF. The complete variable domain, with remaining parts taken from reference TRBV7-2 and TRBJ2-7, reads GAGVSQSPSNKVTEKGKDVELRCDPISGHTALYWYRQSLGQGLEFLIYFQGNSAPDKSGLPSDRFSAERTGGSVSTLTIQRTQQEDSAVYLCASSLGGGDEQYFGPGTRLTVT.

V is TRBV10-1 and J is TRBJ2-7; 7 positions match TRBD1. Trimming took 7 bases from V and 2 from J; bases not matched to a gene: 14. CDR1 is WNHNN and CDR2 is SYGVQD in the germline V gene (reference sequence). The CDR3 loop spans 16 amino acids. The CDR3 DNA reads TGCGCCAGCACCAAAAGGCGAGACAGGGATACCTACGAGCAGTACTTC. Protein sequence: CASTKRRDRDTYEQYF.

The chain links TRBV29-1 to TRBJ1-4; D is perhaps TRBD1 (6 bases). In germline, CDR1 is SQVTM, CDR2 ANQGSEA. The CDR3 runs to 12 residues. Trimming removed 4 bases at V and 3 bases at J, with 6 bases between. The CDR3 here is CSVGTANEKLFF. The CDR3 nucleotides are TGCAGCGTTGGGACAGCTAATGAAAAACTGTTTTTT.